Below are 20 T cell receptor beta chains sequenced from a single sample in a study of blood T cell repertoires in COVID-19. Profiling relied on immunoSEQ multiplex PCR, and the TCRdb table lists in-frame clones only, not all of them. The sample holds 300,000 to 450,000 clones, 85% seen once. The sequenced sample consisted of peripheral blood. The receptors here all came from a woman aged 18-29 years with acute or convalescent COVID-19.

The chain recombines TRBV6-6 with TRBJ1-1; D is perhaps TRBD1 (6 bases). The CDR3 totals 14 residues. Trimming cost V 6 bases and J 0 bases, with 11 bases left between them. The germline CDR1 and CDR2 sequences are MNHNY and SVGAGI (reference sequence). As DNA, the CDR3 is TGTGCCAGCAGGTGGGGACAACTGAACACTGAAGCTTTCTTT. This codes for CASRWGQLNTEAFF.

Notes on this clone: Other DNA sequences in this specimen translate into the identical CDR3. The chain combines TRBV5-1 with TRBJ1-2; D is possibly TRBD1 (6 bases). The CDR3 runs 13 residues. Germline V lookup: CDR1 SGHRS, CDR2 YFSETQ. V was pared by 0 bases and J by 3 bases, with 6 bases between. The DNA of the CDR3 is TGCGCCAGCAGCTTGGGACAGGACTATGGCTACACCTTC. Translated: CASSLGQDYGYTF.

J is TRBJ1-5 and V is TRBV5-1; D gene uncertain. This CDR3 contains 18 residues. Germline CDR1 and CDR2: SGHRS and YFSETQ. V lost 6 bases and J 0 bases, leaving 22 bases between the germline ends. CDR3 nucleotides: TGCGCCAGCATCCCGGGGAGACACCACGGGGATAGCAATCAGCCCCAGCATTTT. It yields the protein CASIPGRHHGDSNQPQHF.

V gene TRBV4-2 combines with J gene TRBJ2-2; D gene unclear. This CDR3 has 14 amino acids. V lost 0 bases and J 5 bases, leaving 7 bases between the germline ends. The germline CDR1 and CDR2 sequences are LGHNA and YNFKEQ. CDR3 loop: CASSQDDKTGELFF. The CDR3 DNA sequence: TGTGCCAGCAGCCAAGACGACAAGACCGGGGAGCTGTTTTTT.

This chain links TRBV2 with TRBJ1-1; the D gene is possibly TRBD1 (6 bases). CDR1 SNHLY and CDR2 FYNNEI come from the germline V gene. Trimming removed 7 bases from V and 3 bases from J, with 15 bases in between. This CDR3 has 14 residues. CDR3 in DNA: TGTGCCAGCACCACAGGGTCGGGGTACACTGAAGCTTTCTTT. This codes for CASTTGSGYTEAFF. Using reference TRBV2 and TRBJ1-1 for the parts outside the CDR3, the full variable domain is EPEVTQTPSHQVTQMGQEVILRCVPISNHLYFYWYRQILGQKVEFLVSFYNNEISEKSEIFDDQFSVERPDGSNFTLKIRSTKLEDSAMYFCASTTGSGYTEAFFGQGTRLTVV.

There are many counts of this clone. The chain joins TRBV30 to TRBJ1-6, with D maybe TRBD1 (6 bases). Trimming pared 3 bases from V and 8 bases from J, leaving 14 bases between. The CDR3 consists of 14 residues. The V gene's germline CDR1 is GTSNPN and CDR2 SVGIG (reference sequence). The CDR3 nucleotides are TGTGCCTGGAGCCGACGAGGGGGTGATTCACCCCTCCACTTT. It encodes CAWSRRGGDSPLHF.

This clone was observed a handful of times. This chain uses TRBV24-1 with TRBJ2-1, with D possibly matching TRBD1 (6 bases). Germline CDR1 KGHDR, CDR2 SFDVKD. Trimming stripped 1 base from V and 4 bases from J, with 10 bases between. This CDR3 is built from 15 residues. CDR3 DNA sequence: TGTGCCACCAGTGATTTTCAGGGGAAATACAATGAGCAGTTCTTC. It yields the protein CATSDFQGKYNEQFF.

This clone was detected once. V and J are TRBV27 and TRBJ2-1; D is uncertain. CDR1 MNHEY and CDR2 SMNVEV come from the germline V gene (reference sequence). V was clipped by 5 bases and J by 0 bases, with 11 bases between them. The CDR3 totals 15 residues. CDR3: CASSPIASSYNEQFF. DNA of the CDR3: TGTGCCAGCAGTCCAATAGCAAGCTCCTACAATGAGCAGTTCTTC.

CDR3 protein: CSVDPGRNIQYF. CDR3 sequence (DNA): TGCAGCGTTGACCCGGGGAGAAACATTCAGTACTTC. The V call is TRBV29-1, the J call TRBJ2-4; possible D gene TRBD2, 5 bases. CDR3 size: 12 residues. Germline CDR1 reads SQVTM; CDR2 reads ANQGSEA. Trimming stripped 3 bases from V and 6 bases from J, with 9 bases between.

V is TRBV7-2 and J is TRBJ1-1; D not resolved. There are 14 residues in the CDR3. Germline V gives CDR1 SGHTA, CDR2 FQGNSA. The V gene lost 4 bases and the J gene lost 4 bases, with 13 bases spanning the gap. The CDR3 loop reads CASSSDKSSTEAFF. CDR3 nucleotides: TGTGCCAGCAGCTCTGACAAGTCGTCCACTGAAGCTTTCTTT. Together with reference TRBV7-2 and TRBJ1-1, the CDR3 gives the full variable domain: GAGVSQSPSNKVTEKGKDVELRCDPISGHTALYWYRQSLGQGLEFLIYFQGNSAPDKSGLPSDRFSAERTGGSVSTLTIQRTQQEDSAVYLCASSSDKSSTEAFFGQGTRLTVV.

V is TRBV5-4 and J is TRBJ2-3; D perhaps matches TRBD2 (6 bases). The V gene's germline CDR1 is SGHNT and CDR2 YYREEE (reference sequence). The V end lost 1 base, the J end lost 0 bases, and 12 bases lay between the germline ends. The CDR3 spans 16 residues. CDR3 amino acids: CASSLKWDSSTDTQYF. The CDR3 bases are TGTGCCAGCAGCTTGAAGTGGGACTCAAGCACAGATACGCAGTATTTT.

The genes are TRBV9 and TRBJ2-7, with a weak D call TRBD2 (5 bases). The CDR3 is 13 amino acids. Germline assignment: CDR1 SGDLS and CDR2 YYNGEE. V lost 4 bases to trimming and J lost 3 bases, with 11 bases between them. In nucleotides, the CDR3 is TGTGCCAGCAGCAGCGGCGGTATCTACGAGCAGTACTTC. Its translation is CASSSGGIYEQYF.

The CDR3 region has the DNA TGTGCCAGCAGTCTGACTAGCGTATCCTACAATGAGCAGTTCTTC. This sequence encodes CASSLTSVSYNEQFF. The chain uses TRBV6-2 or TRBV6-3 and TRBJ2-1; TRBD2 matches 8 bases. The CDR3 is 15 residues long. CDR1 is MNHEY and CDR2 is SVGEGT in the germline V gene. J was trimmed by 1 base and V by 5 bases; bases with no gene match: 4.

The V call is TRBV10-1, the J call TRBJ2-3; no clear D. Germline V gene sequence: CDR1 WNHNN, CDR2 SYGVQD (reference sequence). The CDR3 loop spans 13 amino acids. Trimming removed 8 bases at V and 4 bases at J, with 13 bases between. DNA of the CDR3: TGCGCCAGCGCACCGGATAGCTCAGATACGCAGTATTTT. It encodes CASAPDSSDTQYF.

The V gene is TRBV9, the J gene TRBJ1-5; a weak D match, TRBD1 (5 bases). With 2 bases removed from V and 3 bases from J, the gap between germline ends came to 9 bases. The CDR3 sequence is 14 residues long. CDR1 SGDLS and CDR2 YYNGEE come from the germline V gene. The CDR3 bases are TGTGCCAGCAGCGTGGGGGGGAACAATCAGCCCCAGCATTTT. Its protein product is CASSVGGNNQPQHF. The full variable domain, in which reference TRBV9 and TRBJ1-5 provide the parts outside the CDR3, is DSGVTQTPKHLITATGQRVTLRCSPRSGDLSVYWYQQSLDQGLQFLIQYYNGEERAKGNILERFSAQQFPDLHSELNLSSLELGDSALYFCASSVGGNNQPQHFGDGTRLSIL.

The V call is TRBV6-5, the J call TRBJ1-4, with TRBD1 as a possible D gene (6 bases). V was cut by 2 bases and J by 8 bases, with 12 bases left in between. This CDR3 comprises 14 residues. Germline V gene lookup returns CDR1 MNHEY and CDR2 SVGAGI. The CDR3 region has the DNA TGTGCCAGCAGTTACGGACAGACAAGCGAAAAACTGTTTTTT. Its protein is CASSYGQTSEKLFF.

The chain is built from TRBV28 and TRBJ2-3, with D perhaps matching TRBD1 (6 bases). The CDR3 covers 16 residues. V lost 5 bases, J lost 4 bases, and 19 bases lay in between. Germline CDR1 and CDR2: MDHEN and SYDVKM. The CDR3 is CASSLTGTYGADTQYF. The CDR3 DNA reads as TGTGCCAGCAGTCTCACAGGGACATACGGCGCAGATACGCAGTATTTT.

The chain recombines TRBV27 with TRBJ2-7; 9 bases map to TRBD1. J was trimmed by 3 bases and V by 5 bases; bases with no gene match: 8. There are 15 residues in the CDR3. Germline values: CDR1 MNHEY, CDR2 SMNVEV (reference sequence). The CDR3 bases are TGTGCCAGCAGTACCCTCACAGGGGGCGTCTACGAGCAGTACTTC. It translates to CASSTLTGGVYEQYF.

The genes are TRBV2 and TRBJ1-5; no definite D call. The CDR3 consists of 13 residues. Germline V CDR1 and CDR2: SNHLY, FYNNEI. V was shortened by 3 bases and J by 7 bases, with 10 bases between the two germline ends. CDR3 loop: CASSDQLAQPQHF. CDR3 bases: TGTGCCAGCAGTGATCAGTTAGCCCAGCCCCAGCATTTT.

The chain joins TRBV5-1 to TRBJ2-7, with TRBD2 matching over 7 bases. V lost 4 bases, J lost 5 bases, and 3 bases stayed unmatched. The germline CDR1 and CDR2 sequences are SGHRS and YFSETQ. The CDR3 spans 12 residues. The CDR3 DNA sequence: TGCGCCAGCAGCGGGGACTATGACGAGCAGTACTTC. Encoded protein: CASSGDYDEQYF.